This is a list of T cell receptor beta chains from one sample in a study of cytomegalovirus exposure and HLA in healthy donors. The data were produced by immunoSEQ multiplex PCR, yet TCRdb's version contains in-frame clones alone and is incomplete. The table has some 270,000 clones, about four fifths seen once. Source material: PBMCs. The receptors stem from a girl aged 2-10 years in good health and CMV-seronegative. Both conserved end residues are part of each CDR3. The D gene is left open where the match is weak. Not every row has a clone size; where given, it reads once, few, many or a size class.

TRBD1	TRBV27	TRBJ2-7	.	CASSRQGFVCYEQYF	TGTGCCAGCAGTAGACAGGGGTTCGTGTGCTACGAGCAGTACTTC
.	TRBV7-3	TRBJ1-1	.	CASSLTRYNTEAFF	TGTGCCAGCAGCTTAACCAGGTACAACACTGAAGCTTTCTTT
TRBD1	TRBV2	TRBJ2-3	.	CASKDRSNTQYF	TGTGCCAGCAAGGACAGGTCGAATACGCAGTATTTT
.	TRBV9	TRBJ2-5	few	CASSVDQGQETQYF	TGTGCCAGCAGCGTAGACCAGGGGCAAGAGACCCAGTACTTC
.	TRBV6-6	TRBJ1-1	.	CASSYQGPAFF	TGTGCCAGCAGTTACCAGGGCCCAGCTTTCTTT
TRBD2	TRBV7-3	TRBJ2-2	few	CASSSPGLAGANTGELFF	TGTGCCAGCAGTTCACCGGGACTAGCGGGAGCTAACACCGGGGAGCTGTTTTTT
TRBD1	TRBV28	TRBJ2-7	.	CASRQDRPYEQYF	TGTGCCAGCAGACAGGACAGGCCCTACGAGCAGTACTTC
.	TRBV19	TRBJ1-2	.	CASSGQVYGYTF	TGTGCCAGTAGTGGCCAGGTCTATGGCTACACCTTC
TRBD1	TRBV15	TRBJ1-5	.	CATSRDGQGTQPQHF	TGTGCCACCAGCAGAGATGGACAGGGGACTCAGCCCCAGCATTTT
TRBD1	TRBV5-6	TRBJ2-1	.	CASSSLGTGMNNEQFF	TGTGCCAGCAGCTCCCTGGGGACAGGGATGAACAATGAGCAGTTCTTC
.	TRBV15	TRBJ1-5	.	CATAAGWNQPQHF	TGTGCCACAGCCGCAGGGTGGAATCAGCCCCAGCATTTT
.	TRBV25-1	TRBJ2-3	.	CASTTDTQYF	TGTGCCAGCACGACAGATACGCAGTATTTT
.	TRBV5-1	TRBJ2-5	once	CASTIGAVGETQYF	TGCGCCAGCACTATAGGCGCGGTGGGAGAGACCCAGTACTTC
.	TRBV9	TRBJ2-2	.	CASSPWDTRTGELFF	TGTGCCAGCAGCCCGTGGGACACCCGCACCGGGGAGCTGTTTTTT
TRBD1	TRBV9	TRBJ2-7	.	CASSSWDSPYEQYF	TGTGCCAGCAGCTCATGGGACAGCCCCTACGAGCAGTACTTC
TRBD2	TRBV11-2	TRBJ2-7	.	CASSNRGGLAAYEQYF	TGTGCCAGCAGCAACCGGGGCGGACTAGCAGCCTACGAGCAGTACTTC
.	TRBV15	TRBJ2-7	.	CATSRNYEQYF	TGTGCCACCAGCAGAAACTACGAGCAGTACTTC
TRBD2	TRBV10-1	TRBJ2-1	.	CASSESKSGRARNEQFF	TGCGCCAGCAGTGAGTCGAAGTCCGGGAGGGCCCGAAATGAGCAGTTCTTC
TRBD1	TRBV9	TRBJ2-1	.	CASSVSRGLGNEQFF	TGTGCCAGCAGCGTCTCCAGGGGGTTGGGGAATGAGCAGTTCTTC
.	TRBV30	TRBJ1-3	few	CAWSGGSGNTIYF	TGTGCCTGGAGCGGGGGCTCTGGAAACACCATATATTTT
TRBD2	TRBV7-6	TRBJ2-3	.	CASSSRAGGLDTQYF	TGTGCCAGCAGCTCGAGGGCGGGGGGGTTGGATACGCAGTATTTT
TRBD1	TRBV30	TRBJ1-3	.	CAWSAGTGFANTIYF	TGTGCCTGGAGTGCCGGGACAGGGTTTGCAAACACCATATATTTT
.	TRBV2	TRBJ1-2	.	CASRDNGYGYTF	TGTGCCAGCAGGGACAATGGCTATGGCTACACCTTC
TRBD2	TRBV12-5	TRBJ2-1	.	CASGPGTSGYNEQFF	TGTGCTAGTGGCCCCGGGACTAGCGGTTACAATGAGCAGTTCTTC
TRBD2	TRBV5-1	TRBJ2-1	.	CASSLGTSGYDNEQFF	TGCGCCAGCAGCTTGGGGACTAGCGGGTATGACAATGAGCAGTTCTTC